This T cell receptor beta chain was identified during a study of CDR3 diversity in severe acne. This clonotype was observed many times. One entry per CDR3 protein, called by TCRdb with MiXCR from the PCR reads. The data show about 84,000 distinct CDR3 sequences, 51% seen once. The V end lost 1 base, the J end lost 5 bases, and 17 bases lay between the germline ends. This CDR3 comprises 16 residues. Germline CDR1 LGHDT, CDR2 YNNKEL (reference sequence). The specimen was blood. The clonotype originates from a male donor in good health, without acne. The chain employs TRBV3-1 and TRBJ1-2, with a possible D match to TRBD1 (5 bases). The CDR3: CASSQGSGGTIYGYTF. DNA for the CDR3: TGTGCCAGCAGCCAAGGGTCCGGGGGGACCATTTATGGCTACACCTTC.